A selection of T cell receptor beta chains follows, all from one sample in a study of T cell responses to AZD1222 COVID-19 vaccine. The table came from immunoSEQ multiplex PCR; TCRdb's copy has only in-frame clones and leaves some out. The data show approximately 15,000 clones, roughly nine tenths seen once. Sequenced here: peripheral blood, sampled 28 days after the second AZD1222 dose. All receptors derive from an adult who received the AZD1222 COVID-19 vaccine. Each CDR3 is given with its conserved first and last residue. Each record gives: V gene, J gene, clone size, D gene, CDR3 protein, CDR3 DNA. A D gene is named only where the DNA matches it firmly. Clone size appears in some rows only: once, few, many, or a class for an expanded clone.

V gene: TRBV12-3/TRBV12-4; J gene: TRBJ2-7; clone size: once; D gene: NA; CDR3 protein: CASSIYEAEQYF; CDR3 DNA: TGTGCCAGCAGTATCTACGAGGCCGAGCAGTACTTC
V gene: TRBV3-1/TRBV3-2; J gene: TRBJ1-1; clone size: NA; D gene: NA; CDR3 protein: CASSPDYLNTEAFF; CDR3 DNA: TGTGCCAGCAGCCCAGACTATTTGAACACTGAAGCTTTCTTT
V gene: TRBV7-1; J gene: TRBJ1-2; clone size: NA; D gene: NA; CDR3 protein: CASSSRHHEETYGYTF; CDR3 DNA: TGTGCCAGCAGCAGTCGGCATCACGAGGAGACCTATGGCTACACCTTC
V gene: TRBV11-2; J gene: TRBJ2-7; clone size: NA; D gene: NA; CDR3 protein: CASSLDKPPYREQYF; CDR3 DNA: TGTGCCAGCAGCTTAGACAAGCCCCCGTATCGCGAGCAGTACTTC
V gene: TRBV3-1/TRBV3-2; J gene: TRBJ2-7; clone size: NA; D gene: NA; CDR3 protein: CASSPLSGYEQYF; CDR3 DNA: TGTGCCAGCAGCCCCCTCTCGGGTTACGAGCAGTACTTC
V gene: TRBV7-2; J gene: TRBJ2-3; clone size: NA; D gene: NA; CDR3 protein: CASSPGRTDTQYF; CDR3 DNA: TGTGCCAGCAGCCCTGGTCGCACAGATACGCAGTATTTT
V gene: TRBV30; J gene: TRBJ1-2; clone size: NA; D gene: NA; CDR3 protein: CAWSGLGVDGYTF; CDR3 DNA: TGTGCCTGGAGCGGCCTCGGGGTTGATGGCTACACCTTC
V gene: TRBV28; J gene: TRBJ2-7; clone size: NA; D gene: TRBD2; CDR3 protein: CASSLTSGYEQYF; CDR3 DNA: TGTGCCAGCAGTTTGACTAGCGGCTACGAGCAGTACTTC
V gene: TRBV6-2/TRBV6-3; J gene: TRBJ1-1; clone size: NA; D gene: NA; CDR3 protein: CASSRRGGDTEAFF; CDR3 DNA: TGTGCCAGCAGTCGTCGTGGGGGCGACACTGAAGCTTTCTTT
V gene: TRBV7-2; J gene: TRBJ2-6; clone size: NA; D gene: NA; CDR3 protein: CASRDSGANVLTF; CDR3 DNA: TGTGCCAGCCGGGACTCTGGGGCCAACGTCCTGACTTTC
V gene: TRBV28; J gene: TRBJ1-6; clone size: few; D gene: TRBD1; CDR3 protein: CASRPRDRVISPLHF; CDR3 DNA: TGTGCCAGCAGGCCCCGGGACAGGGTAATTTCACCCCTCCACTTT
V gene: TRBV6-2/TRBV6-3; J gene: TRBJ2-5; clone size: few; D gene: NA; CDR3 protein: CASSYEGRRGNQETQYF; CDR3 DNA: TGTGCCAGCAGTTACGAGGGGCGAAGGGGCAACCAAGAGACCCAGTACTTC
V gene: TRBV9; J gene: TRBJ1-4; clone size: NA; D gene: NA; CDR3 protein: CASSVDPTAPQGNEKLFF; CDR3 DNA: TGTGCCAGCAGCGTCGACCCCACAGCCCCGCAGGGTAATGAAAAACTGTTTTTT
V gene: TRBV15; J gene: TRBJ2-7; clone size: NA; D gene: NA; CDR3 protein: CATSRDPGAYEQYF; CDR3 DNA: TGTGCCACCAGCAGAGATCCGGGGGCCTACGAGCAGTACTTC
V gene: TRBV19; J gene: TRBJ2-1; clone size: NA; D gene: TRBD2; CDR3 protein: CASRPKAAGLANNEQFF; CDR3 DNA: TGTGCCAGTAGACCGAAAGCCGCGGGACTAGCAAACAATGAGCAGTTCTTC
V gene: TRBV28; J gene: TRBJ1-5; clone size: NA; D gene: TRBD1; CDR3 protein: CASYGQGGSNQPQHF; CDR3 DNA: TGTGCCAGCTACGGACAGGGCGGTAGCAATCAGCCCCAGCATTTT
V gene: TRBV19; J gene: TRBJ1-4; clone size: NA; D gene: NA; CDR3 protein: CASSPEEEKLFF; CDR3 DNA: TGTGCCAGTAGTCCAGAAGAGGAAAAACTGTTTTTT
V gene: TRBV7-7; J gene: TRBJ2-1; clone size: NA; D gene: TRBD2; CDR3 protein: CASSRGGTSYNEQFF; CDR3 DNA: TGTGCTAGCAGCCGCGGGGGGACCTCCTACAATGAGCAGTTCTTC
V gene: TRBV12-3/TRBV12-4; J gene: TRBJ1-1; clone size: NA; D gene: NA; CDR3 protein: CASKGGGYTEAFF; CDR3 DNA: TGTGCCAGCAAGGGTGGAGGTTACACTGAAGCTTTCTTT
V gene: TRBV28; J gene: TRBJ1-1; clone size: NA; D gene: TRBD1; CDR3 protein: CASSLPPTGLDTEAFF; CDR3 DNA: TGTGCCAGCAGTTTACCTCCGACAGGGTTGGACACTGAAGCTTTCTTT
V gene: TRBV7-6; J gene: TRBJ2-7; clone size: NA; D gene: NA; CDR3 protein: CASSLGPPTSPYEQYF; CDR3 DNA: TGTGCCAGCAGCTTAGGCCCCCCTACTAGCCCCTACGAGCAGTACTTC
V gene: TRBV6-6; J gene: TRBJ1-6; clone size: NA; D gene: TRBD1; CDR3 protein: CASSPLGGVDNSPLHF; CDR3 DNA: TGTGCCAGCAGTCCCTTAGGGGGCGTCGATAATTCACCCCTCCACTTT
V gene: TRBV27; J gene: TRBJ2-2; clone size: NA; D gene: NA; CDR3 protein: CASSFLIGALNTGELFF; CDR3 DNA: TGTGCCAGCAGTTTTTTGATAGGGGCCCTTAACACCGGGGAGCTGTTTTTT
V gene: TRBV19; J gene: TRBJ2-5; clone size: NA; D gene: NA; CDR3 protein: CASSKTGIYETQYF; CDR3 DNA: TGTGCCAGTAGTAAAACAGGGATTTATGAGACCCAGTACTTC
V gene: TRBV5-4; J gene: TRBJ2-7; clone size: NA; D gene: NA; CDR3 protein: CASSISSGAYEQYF; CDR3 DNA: TGTGCCAGCAGCATAAGCTCAGGGGCCTACGAGCAGTACTTC
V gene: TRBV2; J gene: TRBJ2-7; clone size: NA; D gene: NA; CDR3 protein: CASSELKFRFYEQYF; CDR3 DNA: TGTGCCAGCAGTGAACTTAAATTCCGGTTCTACGAGCAGTACTTC
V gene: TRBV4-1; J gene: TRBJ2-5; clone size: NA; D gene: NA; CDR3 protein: CASRGSETQYF; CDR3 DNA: TGCGCCAGCCGAGGGAGTGAGACCCAGTACTTC
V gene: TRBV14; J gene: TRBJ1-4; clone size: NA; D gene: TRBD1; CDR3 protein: CASSPLQGGANEKLFF; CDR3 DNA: TGTGCCAGCAGCCCCTTACAGGGGGGAGCTAATGAAAAACTGTTTTTT
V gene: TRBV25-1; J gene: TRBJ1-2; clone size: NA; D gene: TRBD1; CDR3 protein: CASGGDRGNYGYTF; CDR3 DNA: TGTGCCTCGGGGGGGGACAGGGGTAACTATGGCTACACCTTC
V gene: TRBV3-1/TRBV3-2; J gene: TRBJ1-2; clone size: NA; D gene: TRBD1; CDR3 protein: CASSQDGTGSYGYTF; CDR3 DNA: TGTGCCAGCAGCCAAGATGGGACAGGGTCCTATGGCTACACCTTC
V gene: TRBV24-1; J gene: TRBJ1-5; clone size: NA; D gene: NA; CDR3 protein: CATSGQRNQPQHF; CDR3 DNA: TGTGCCACCAGTGGGCAACGCAATCAGCCCCAGCATTTT
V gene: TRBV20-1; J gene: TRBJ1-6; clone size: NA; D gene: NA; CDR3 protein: CSASGGRRSSYNSPLHF; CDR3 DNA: TGCAGTGCTAGTGGGGGACGGAGGAGCTCCTATAATTCACCCCTCCACTTT
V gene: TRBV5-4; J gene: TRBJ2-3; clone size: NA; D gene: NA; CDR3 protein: CASSSEVATGSDTQYF; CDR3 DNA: TGTGCCAGCAGCTCCGAAGTGGCGACGGGTTCAGATACGCAGTATTTT
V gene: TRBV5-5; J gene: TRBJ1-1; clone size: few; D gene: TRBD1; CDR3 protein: CASSLNRQGALNTEAFF; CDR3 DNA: TGTGCCAGCAGCTTGAATCGACAGGGAGCTTTGAACACTGAAGCTTTCTTT
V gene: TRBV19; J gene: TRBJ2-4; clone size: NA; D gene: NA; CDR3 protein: CASSSGPITRDIQYF; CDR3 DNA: TGTGCCAGTAGTTCCGGACCTATCACGAGGGACATTCAGTACTTC
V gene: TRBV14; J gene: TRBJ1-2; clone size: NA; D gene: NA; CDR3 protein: CASSQDPRVWGYTF; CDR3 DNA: TGTGCCAGCAGCCAAGACCCAAGGGTCTGGGGCTACACCTTC
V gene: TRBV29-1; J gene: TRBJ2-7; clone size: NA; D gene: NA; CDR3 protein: CSVESQVSYEQYF; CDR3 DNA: TGCAGCGTTGAGTCGCAGGTCTCCTACGAGCAGTACTTC
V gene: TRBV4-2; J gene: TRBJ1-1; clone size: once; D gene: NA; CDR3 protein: CASSGSGGAFF; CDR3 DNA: TGTGCCAGCAGCGGTTCGGGGGGGGCTTTCTTT
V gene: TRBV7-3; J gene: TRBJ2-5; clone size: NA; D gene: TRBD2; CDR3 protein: CASSPRLAGGETQYF; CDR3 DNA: TGTGCCAGCAGCCCCCGACTAGCGGGGGGAGAGACCCAGTACTTC
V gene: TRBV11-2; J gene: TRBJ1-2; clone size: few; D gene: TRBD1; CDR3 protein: CASSFLGQGLGYTF; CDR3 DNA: TGTGCCAGCAGCTTTCTGGGACAGGGGCTAGGCTACACCTTC
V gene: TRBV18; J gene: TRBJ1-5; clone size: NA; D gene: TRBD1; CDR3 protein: CASSQDTGARQPQHF; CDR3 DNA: TGTGCCAGCTCACAGGATACAGGGGCTCGTCAGCCCCAGCATTTT
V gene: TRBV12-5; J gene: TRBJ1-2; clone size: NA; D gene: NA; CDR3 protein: CASGLVPGYGYTF; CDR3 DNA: TGTGCTAGTGGTTTGGTACCGGGGTATGGCTACACCTTC
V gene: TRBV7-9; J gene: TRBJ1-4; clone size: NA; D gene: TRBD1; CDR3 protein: CASSDTGVGTGNEKLFF; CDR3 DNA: TGTGCCAGCAGCGACACCGGAGTTGGGACAGGGAATGAAAAACTGTTTTTT
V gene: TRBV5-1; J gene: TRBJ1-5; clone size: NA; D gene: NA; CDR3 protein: CASSLEGGVSNQPQHF; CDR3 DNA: TGCGCCAGCAGCTTGGAGGGCGGTGTGAGCAATCAGCCCCAGCATTTT
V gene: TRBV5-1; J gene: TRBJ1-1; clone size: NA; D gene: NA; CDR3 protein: CASRIFTNTEAFF; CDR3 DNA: TGCGCCAGCAGGATCTTCACGAACACTGAAGCTTTCTTT
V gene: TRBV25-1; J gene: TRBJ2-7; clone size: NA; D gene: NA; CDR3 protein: CASSPFIAGEDEQYF; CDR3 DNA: TGTGCCAGCAGCCCCTTTATAGCAGGTGAGGACGAGCAGTACTTC
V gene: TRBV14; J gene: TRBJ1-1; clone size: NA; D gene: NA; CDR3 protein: CASSQVYLNTEAFF; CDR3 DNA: TGTGCCAGCAGCCAAGTATACCTGAACACTGAAGCTTTCTTT
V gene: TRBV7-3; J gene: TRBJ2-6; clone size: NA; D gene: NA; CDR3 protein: CASSPSGQRSGANVLTF; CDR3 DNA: TGTGCCAGCAGCCCCTCGGGACAAAGGAGTGGGGCCAACGTCCTGACTTTC
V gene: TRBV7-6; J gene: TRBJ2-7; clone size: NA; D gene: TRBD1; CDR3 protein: CASSREDRGREQYF; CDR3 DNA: TGTGCCAGCAGCCGGGAAGACAGGGGGCGCGAGCAGTACTTC
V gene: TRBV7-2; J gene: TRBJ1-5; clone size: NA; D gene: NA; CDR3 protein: CASSSHVQGNQPQHF; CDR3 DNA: TGTGCCAGCAGCTCGCATGTACAGGGAAATCAGCCCCAGCATTTT
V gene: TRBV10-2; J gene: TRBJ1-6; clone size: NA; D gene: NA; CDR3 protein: CASSEGSPLHF; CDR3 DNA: TGCGCCAGCAGTGAAGGTTCACCCCTCCACTTT
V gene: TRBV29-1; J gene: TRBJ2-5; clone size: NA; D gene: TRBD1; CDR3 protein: CSVRQGQETQYF; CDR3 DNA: TGCAGCGTCAGACAGGGTCAAGAGACCCAGTACTTC
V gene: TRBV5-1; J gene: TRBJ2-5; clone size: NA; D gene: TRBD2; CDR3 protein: CASSLGAVAGVRETQYF; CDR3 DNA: TGCGCCAGCAGCTTGGGGGCGGTAGCGGGGGTACGAGAGACCCAGTACTTC
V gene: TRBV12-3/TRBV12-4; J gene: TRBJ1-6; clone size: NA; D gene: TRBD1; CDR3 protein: CASSPDREGPLHF; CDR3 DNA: TGTGCCAGCAGTCCGGACAGGGAAGGACCCCTCCACTTT
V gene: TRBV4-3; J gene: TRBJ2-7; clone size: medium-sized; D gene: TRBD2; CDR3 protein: CASSLGLAGETYEQYF; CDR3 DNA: TGCGCCAGCAGCCTCGGACTAGCGGGGGAGACCTACGAGCAGTACTTC